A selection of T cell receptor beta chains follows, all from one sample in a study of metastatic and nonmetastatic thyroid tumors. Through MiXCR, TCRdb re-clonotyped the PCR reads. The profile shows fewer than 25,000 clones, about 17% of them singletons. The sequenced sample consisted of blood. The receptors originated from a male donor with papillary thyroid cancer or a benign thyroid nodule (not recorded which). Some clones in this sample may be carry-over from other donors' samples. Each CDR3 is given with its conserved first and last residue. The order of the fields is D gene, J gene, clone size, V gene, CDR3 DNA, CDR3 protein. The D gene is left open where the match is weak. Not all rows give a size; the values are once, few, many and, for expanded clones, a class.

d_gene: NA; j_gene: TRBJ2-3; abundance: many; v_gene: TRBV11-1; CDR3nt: TGTGCCAGCAGCTTATTACAGGGACCTTTTACAGATACGCAGTATTTT; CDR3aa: CASSLLQGPFTDTQYF
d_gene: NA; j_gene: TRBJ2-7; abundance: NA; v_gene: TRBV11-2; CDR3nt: TGTGCCGGCAGCCTCCGTGTTGCGGGGTTTGGATACGAGCAGTACTTC; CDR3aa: CAGSLRVAGFGYEQYF
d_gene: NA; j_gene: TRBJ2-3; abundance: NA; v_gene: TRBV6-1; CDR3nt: TGTGCCAGCAGGTCGGGAGGCACAGATACGCAGTATTTT; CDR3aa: CASRSGGTDTQYF
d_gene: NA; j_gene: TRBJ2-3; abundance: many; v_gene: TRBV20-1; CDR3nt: TGCAGTGCCCGGAAGCGCCTGGCAGATACGCAGTATTTT; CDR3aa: CSARKRLADTQYF
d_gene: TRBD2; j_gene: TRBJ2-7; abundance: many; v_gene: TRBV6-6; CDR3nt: TGTGCCAGCAACCCCCCAAGAGGGATAGCGGGAGACCCTTCGTGGCTTGAGCAGTACTTC; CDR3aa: CASNPPRGIAGDPSWLEQYF
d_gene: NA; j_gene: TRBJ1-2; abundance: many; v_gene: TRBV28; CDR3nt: TGTGCCAGCAGTGACGAGGAGGATGGCTACACCTTC; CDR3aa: CASSDEEDGYTF
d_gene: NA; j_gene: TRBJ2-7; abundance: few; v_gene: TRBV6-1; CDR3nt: TGTGCCAACTCCCCCCGTTGGGGCGACGAGCAGTACTTC; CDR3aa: CANSPRWGDEQYF
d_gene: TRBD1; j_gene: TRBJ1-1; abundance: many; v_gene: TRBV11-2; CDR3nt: TGTGCCAGCAGCTCAGACAGGGGGGCGAACACTGAAGCTTTCTTT; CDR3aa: CASSSDRGANTEAFF
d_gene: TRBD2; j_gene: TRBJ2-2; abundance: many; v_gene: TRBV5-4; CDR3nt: TGTGCCAGCAGCTTGGCCGGTGGACTAGCGGGCACCGGGGAGCTGTTTTTT; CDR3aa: CASSLAGGLAGTGELFF
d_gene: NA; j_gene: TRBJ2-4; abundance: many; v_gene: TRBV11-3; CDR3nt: TGTGCCAGCAGCCCCCCAACTTTAGCCAAAAACATTCAGTACTTC; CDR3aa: CASSPPTLAKNIQYF
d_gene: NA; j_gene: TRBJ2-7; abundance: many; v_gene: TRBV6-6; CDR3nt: TGTGCCAGCAGTTATTTCGGACAGTCCTACGAGCAGTACTTC; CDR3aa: CASSYFGQSYEQYF
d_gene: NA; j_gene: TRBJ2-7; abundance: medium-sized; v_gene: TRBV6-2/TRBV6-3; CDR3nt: TGTGCCAGCAGCCTACTCCGCTCCTACGAGCAGTACTTC; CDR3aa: CASSLLRSYEQYF
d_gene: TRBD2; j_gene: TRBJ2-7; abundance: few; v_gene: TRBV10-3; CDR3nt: TGTGCCATCAGTGGCGGGGACTACGAGCATTACTTC; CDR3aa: CAISGGDYEHYF
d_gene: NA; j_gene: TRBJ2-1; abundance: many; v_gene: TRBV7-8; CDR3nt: TGTGCCAGCAGTCCACACAACACCCCGGGCAATGAGCAGTTCTTC; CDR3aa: CASSPHNTPGNEQFF
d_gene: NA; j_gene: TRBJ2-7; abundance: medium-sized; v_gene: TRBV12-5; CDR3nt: TGTGCTAGTGGTTTGGAGGACATCTCCTACGAGCAGTACTTC; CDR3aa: CASGLEDISYEQYF
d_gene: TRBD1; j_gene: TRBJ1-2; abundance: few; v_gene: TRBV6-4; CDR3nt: TGTGCCAGCAGTTCCAGACAGGGGGCCGCCTATGGCTACACCTTC; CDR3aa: CASSSRQGAAYGYTF
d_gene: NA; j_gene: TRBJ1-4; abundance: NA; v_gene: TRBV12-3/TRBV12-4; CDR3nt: TGTGCCAGTAGTGAGGTCCGGGGCGCGACTAATGAAAAACTGTTTTTT; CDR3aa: CASSEVRGATNEKLFF
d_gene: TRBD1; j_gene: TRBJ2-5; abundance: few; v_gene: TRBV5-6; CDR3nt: TGTGCCAGCAGCTTTAGGGGGCCAGAGACCCAGTACTTC; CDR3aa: CASSFRGPETQYF
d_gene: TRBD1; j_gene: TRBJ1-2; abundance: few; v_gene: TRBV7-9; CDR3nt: TGTACCACCGGGACAGGCTTAGGCTACACCTTC; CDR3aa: CTTGTGLGYTF
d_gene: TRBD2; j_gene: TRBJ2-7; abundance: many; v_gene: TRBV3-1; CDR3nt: TGTGCCAGCAGCCCGGGGGGCTACGAGCAGTACTTC; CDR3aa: CASSPGGYEQYF
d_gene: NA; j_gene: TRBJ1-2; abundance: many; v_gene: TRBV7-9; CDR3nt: TGTGCCAGCAGCTGGGGGGACTATGGCTACACCTTC; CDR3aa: CASSWGDYGYTF
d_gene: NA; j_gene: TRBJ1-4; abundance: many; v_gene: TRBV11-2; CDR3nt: TGTGCCAGCAGCCAACAATCTCAGGGATTTGGAGAAAAACTGTTTTTT; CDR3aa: CASSQQSQGFGEKLFF
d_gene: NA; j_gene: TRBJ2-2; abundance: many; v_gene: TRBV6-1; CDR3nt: TGTGCCAGCCATGAGGGCGGATTTGGCGCCGGGGAGCTGTTTTTT; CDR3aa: CASHEGGFGAGELFF
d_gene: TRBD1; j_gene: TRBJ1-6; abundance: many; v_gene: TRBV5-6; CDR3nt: TGTGCCAGCAGCGTGCTAGGGACAGGCACCTCACCCCTCCACTTT; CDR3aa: CASSVLGTGTSPLHF
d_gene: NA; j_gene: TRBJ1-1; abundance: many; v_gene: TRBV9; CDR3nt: TGTGCCAGCAGCGTAAGACTTAACACTGAAGCTTTCTTT; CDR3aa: CASSVRLNTEAFF
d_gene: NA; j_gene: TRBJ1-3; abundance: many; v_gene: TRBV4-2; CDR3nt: TGTGCCAGCAGCTTTGGACTGGGAAACACCATATATTTT; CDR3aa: CASSFGLGNTIYF
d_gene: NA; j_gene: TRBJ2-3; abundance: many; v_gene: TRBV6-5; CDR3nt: TGTGCCAGCAGTTACGCTAGCACAGATACGCAGTATTTT; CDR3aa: CASSYASTDTQYF
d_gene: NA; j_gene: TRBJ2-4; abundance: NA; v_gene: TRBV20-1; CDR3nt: TGCAGTGCTAGAGATAGTGACAGGAGCGACATTCAGTACTTC; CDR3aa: CSARDSDRSDIQYF
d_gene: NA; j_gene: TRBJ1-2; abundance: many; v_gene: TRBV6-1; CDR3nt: TGTGCCAGTCTCAGGGGTGATGGCTACACCTTC; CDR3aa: CASLRGDGYTF